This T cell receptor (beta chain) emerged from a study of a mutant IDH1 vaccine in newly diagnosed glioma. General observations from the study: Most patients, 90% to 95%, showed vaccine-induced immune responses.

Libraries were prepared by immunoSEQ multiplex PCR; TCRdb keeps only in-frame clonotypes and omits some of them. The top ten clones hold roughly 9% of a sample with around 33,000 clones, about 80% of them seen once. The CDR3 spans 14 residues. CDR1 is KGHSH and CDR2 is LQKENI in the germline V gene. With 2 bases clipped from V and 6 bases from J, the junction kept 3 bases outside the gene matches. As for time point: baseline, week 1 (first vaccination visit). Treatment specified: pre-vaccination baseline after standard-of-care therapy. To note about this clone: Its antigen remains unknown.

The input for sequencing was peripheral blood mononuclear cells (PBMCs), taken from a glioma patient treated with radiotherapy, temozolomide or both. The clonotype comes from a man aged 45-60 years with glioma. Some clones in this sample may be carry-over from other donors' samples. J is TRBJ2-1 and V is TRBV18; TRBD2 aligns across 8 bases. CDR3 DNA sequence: TGTGCCAGCTCACCAACGGGGGGGGGCAATGAGCAGTTCTTC. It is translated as CASSPTGGGNEQFF.